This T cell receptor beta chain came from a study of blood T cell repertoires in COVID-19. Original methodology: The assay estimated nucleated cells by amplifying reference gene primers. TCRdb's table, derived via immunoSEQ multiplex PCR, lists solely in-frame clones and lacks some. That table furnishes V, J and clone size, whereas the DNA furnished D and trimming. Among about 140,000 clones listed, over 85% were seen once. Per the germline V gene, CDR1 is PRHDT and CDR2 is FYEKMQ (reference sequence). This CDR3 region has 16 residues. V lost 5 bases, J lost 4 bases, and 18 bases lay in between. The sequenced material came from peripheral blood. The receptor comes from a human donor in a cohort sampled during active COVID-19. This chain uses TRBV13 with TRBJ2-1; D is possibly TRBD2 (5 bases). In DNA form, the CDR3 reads TGTGCCAGCAGCCTATACGGGAAGGGTAGGTACAATGAGCAGTTCTTC. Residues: CASSLYGKGRYNEQFF.